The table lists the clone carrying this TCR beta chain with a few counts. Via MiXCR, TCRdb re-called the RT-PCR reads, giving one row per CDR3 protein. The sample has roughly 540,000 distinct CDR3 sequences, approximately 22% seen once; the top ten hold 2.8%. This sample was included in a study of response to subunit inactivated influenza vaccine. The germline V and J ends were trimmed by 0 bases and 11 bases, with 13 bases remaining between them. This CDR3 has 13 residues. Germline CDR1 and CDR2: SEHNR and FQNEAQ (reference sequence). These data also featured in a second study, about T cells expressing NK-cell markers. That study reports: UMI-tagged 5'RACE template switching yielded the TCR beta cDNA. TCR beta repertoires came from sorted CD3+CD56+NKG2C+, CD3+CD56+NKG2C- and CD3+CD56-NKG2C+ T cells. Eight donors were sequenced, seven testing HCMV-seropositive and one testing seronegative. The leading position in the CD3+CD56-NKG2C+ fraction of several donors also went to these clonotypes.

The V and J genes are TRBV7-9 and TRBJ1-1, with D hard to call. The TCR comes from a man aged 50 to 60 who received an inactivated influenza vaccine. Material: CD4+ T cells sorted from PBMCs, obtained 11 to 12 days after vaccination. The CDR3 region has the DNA TGTGCCAGCAGCTTAGCCTCGGCGACCGTGGCTTTCTTT. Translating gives CASSLASATVAFF.